The clone carrying this TCR beta chain was recorded many times. Antigen unknown. From the 5' RACE reads, TCRdb called clonotypes with MiXCR, one entry per CDR3 protein. The sample includes under 150,000 distinct CDR3 sequences, 10% to 12% of them seen just once. Germline-derived CDR1 and CDR2 are MDHEN and SYDVKM. The CDR3 totals 13 residues. The ends were cut back, 7 bases at V and 5 bases at J, with 14 bases in the middle. This specimen belongs to a study of CD8 T cells in ankylosing spondylitis. Study-wide points: CD8+ by phenotype, disease-linked clones were relatively rare in peripheral blood.

This receptor was taken from a female donor with ankylosing spondylitis or in good health (not recorded which). Material: blood, either unsorted or a sorted T cell fraction (not recorded which). The chain joins TRBV28 to TRBJ1-1; possible D gene TRBD1, 6 bases. CDR3 in DNA: TGTGCCAGCACCCCCCAGGGGTGGACTGAAGCTTTCTTT. It is translated as CASTPQGWTEAFF.